Described below is a single T cell receptor (beta chain) sequence and its context. The entry originates in a study of blood T cell repertoires in COVID-19. Study details: Donors in the United States, Italy and Spain gave samples during acute or convalescent COVID-19.

Germline CDR1 is GTSNPN and CDR2 is SVGIG (reference sequence). With 2 bases removed from V and 7 bases from J, the gap between germline ends came to 18 bases. The CDR3 has 14 residues. TCRdb's table, derived via immunoSEQ multiplex PCR, lists solely in-frame clones and lacks some. The sample carries a few hundred thousand clones, around 89% recorded once. The V and J genes are TRBV30 and TRBJ2-7; a possible D gene is TRBD2 (6 bases). This receptor was taken from a man younger than 40 with acute or convalescent COVID-19. The sample consisted of peripheral blood. The CDR3 loop is CAWSMWLAISEQYF. In nucleotides, the CDR3 is TGTGCCTGGAGTATGTGGCTAGCGATCTCGGAGCAGTACTTC. The full variable domain, with the rest looked up from reference TRBV30 and TRBJ2-7, is SQTIHQWPATLVQPVGSPLSLECTVEGTSNPNLYWYRQAAGRGLQLLFYSVGIGQISSEVPQNLSASRPQDRQFILSSKKLLLSDSGFYLCAWSMWLAISEQYFGPGTRLTVT.